Below, 32 T cell receptor beta chains from the same sample are listed, as sequenced in a study of blood T cell repertoires in COVID-19 (dated by TCRdb to about 2020). Library creation used the immunoSEQ multiplex PCR assay. In its TCRdb copy, this immuneACCESS table keeps in-frame sequences only and misses some clones. Where compared with another copy, unresolved V genes explain less than half of these, and the others have no known cause. The sample table lists approximately 100,000 clones, roughly 90% of them with a count of one. The top ten hold 0.85% to 1% of the sample. Sequencing was carried out using peripheral blood. These receptors came from a man between 60 and 75 years old with acute or convalescent COVID-19.

The rearrangement uses TRBV19 and TRBJ1-2; D ambiguous. The CDR3 runs to 14 residues. V shed 5 bases and J shed 2 bases, with 12 bases lying between them. CDR1 and CDR2 (germline): LNHDA, SQIVND (reference sequence). The CDR3 DNA follows: TGTGCCAGTAGTTCCCCGGGAGGGAACTATGGCTACACCTTC. Amino acid sequence: CASSSPGGNYGYTF.

This chain joins TRBV27 and TRBJ2-7; D is perhaps TRBD2 (5 bases). The length of the CDR3 is 14 residues. Trimming removed 7 bases at V and 7 bases at J, with 20 bases between. Germline loops: CDR1 MNHEY, CDR2 SMNVEV (reference sequence). The CDR3 loop is CASIESGIPGEQYF. In DNA form, the CDR3 reads TGTGCCAGCATAGAATCGGGGATCCCCGGGGAGCAGTACTTC.

V is TRBV10-3 and J is TRBJ1-1; 9 nucleotides align to TRBD1. The CDR3 totals 14 residues. The V segment lost 10 bases and the J segment 6 bases; nucleotides outside the gene matches: 12. Germline V gene lookup returns CDR1 ENHRY and CDR2 SYGVKD. The DNA for the CDR3 is TGTGCCACCATAGGGGACAGGGATTTGGCTGAAGCTTTCTTT. Translating it yields CATIGDRDLAEAFF.

The rearrangement joins TRBV5-1 to TRBJ1-1, with 10 nucleotides matching TRBD1. The CDR3 spans 14 residues. CDR1 and CDR2 from the germline V gene are SGHRS and YFSETQ. V shed 4 bases, J shed 5 bases, and the junction held 5 bases outside the gene matches. The CDR3: CASSAGQGRTEAFF. For the CDR3, the DNA is TGCGCCAGCAGCGCGGGACAGGGGCGGACTGAAGCTTTCTTT. The full variable domain, with the rest looked up from reference TRBV5-1 and TRBJ1-1, is KAGVTQTPRYLIKTRGQQVTLSCSPISGHRSVSWYQQTPGQGLQFLFEYFSETQRNKGNFPGRFSGRQFSNSRSEMNVSTLELGDSALYLCASSAGQGRTEAFFGQGTRLTVV.

J is TRBJ2-2 and V is TRBV5-5; 7 positions agree with TRBD1. The J segment lost 6 bases and the V segment lost 3 bases, leaving 17 bases of the junction unmatched. There are 18 residues in the CDR3. Germline lookup yields CDR1 SGHKS and CDR2 YYEKEE (reference sequence). The CDR3, as DNA: TGTGCCAGCAGCTGGACAGGCACGGCCGGGTCAGGAGCCGGGGAGCTGTTTTTT. As protein: CASSWTGTAGSGAGELFF.

The chain combines TRBV23-1 with TRBJ2-7; D perhaps matches TRBD1 (6 bases). TRBV23-1 is an open reading frame whose function is uncertain. V was trimmed by 4 bases and J by 2 bases, leaving 15 bases between them. This CDR3 region has 15 residues. CDR3 sequence (DNA): TGCGCCAGCAGTCCTTGGACAGCACACACCTACGAGCAGTACTTC. As protein: CASSPWTAHTYEQYF.

The gene calls are TRBV5-1 and TRBJ2-7; the match to TRBD1 covers 8 bases. This CDR3 region has 17 residues. The germline V gene encodes CDR1 SGHRS and CDR2 YFSETQ. After removal of 2 bases from V and 2 bases from J, the junction contained 12 bases not matched to a gene. CDR3 nucleotides: TGCGCCAGCAGCTTCAGAGACAGGGGTCTTATACCCTACGAGCAGTACTTC. The encoded protein is CASSFRDRGLIPYEQYF.

The V call is TRBV2, the J call TRBJ1-5; a weak D match, TRBD1 (5 bases). Germline CDR1 and CDR2: SNHLY and FYNNEI. Trimming took 6 bases from V and 1 from J, leaving 10 bases between them. The length of the CDR3 is 14 residues. In DNA form, the CDR3 reads TGTGCCAGCAGCCCTTGGGGCAGCAATCAGCCCCAGCATTTT. Its translation: CASSPWGSNQPQHF.

V gene TRBV7-2 combines with J gene TRBJ1-4; weak D call: TRBD1 (5 bases). CDR3 length equals 13 residues. V dropped 2 bases and J dropped 14 bases, with 15 bases sitting between them. Germline CDR1 SGHTA, CDR2 FQGNSA. CDR3 amino acids: CASSLQAAGHLFF. The CDR3 DNA is TGTGCCAGCAGCTTACAGGCGGCAGGGCATCTGTTTTTT. Supplemented by reference TRBV7-2 and TRBJ1-4, the full variable domain reads GAGVSQSPSNKVTEKGKDVELRCDPISGHTALYWYRQSLGQGLEFLIYFQGNSAPDKSGLPSDRFSAERTGGSVSTLTIQRTQQEDSAVYLCASSLQAAGHLFFGSGTQLSVL.

The rearrangement joins TRBV5-1 to TRBJ2-2; D is possibly TRBD1 (6 bases). This CDR3 is built from 17 residues. Germline CDR1 reads SGHRS; CDR2 reads YFSETQ. The V and J ends lost 3 bases and 1 base respectively, with 16 bases between them. The CDR3 region is CASSSDHSTGNTGELFF. The CDR3 DNA follows: TGCGCCAGCAGCTCAGATCACTCGACAGGGAACACCGGGGAGCTGTTTTTT.

The J gene is TRBJ2-3, the V gene TRBV10-3; no definite D call. The CDR3 totals 13 residues. The germline CDR1 and CDR2 sequences are ENHRY and SYGVKD. The V end was cut by 6 bases, the J end by 0 bases, with 7 bases between. DNA of the CDR3: TGTGCCATCAGAGGAGATAGCACAGATACGCAGTATTTT. Amino acids: CAIRGDSTDTQYF.

The table lists this clone with a count of one. This chain connects TRBV13 to TRBJ1-1; 7 positions match TRBD1. This CDR3 is built from 13 residues. Germline assignment: CDR1 PRHDT and CDR2 FYEKMQ (reference sequence). V lost 5 bases, J lost 6 bases, and 6 bases stayed unmatched. The CDR3 region is CASSPRQGSEAFF. As DNA, the CDR3 is TGTGCCAGCAGCCCCAGACAGGGCTCTGAAGCTTTCTTT.

The gene calls are TRBV10-3 and TRBJ2-1; D is undetermined. The length of the CDR3 is 15 residues. V was pared by 0 bases and J by 8 bases, with 14 bases between. Germline V gives CDR1 ENHRY, CDR2 SYGVKD. The CDR3 spells CAISESPDVAYEQFF. The CDR3 coding sequence is TGTGCCATCAGTGAGTCCCCAGATGTGGCCTATGAGCAGTTCTTC.

This chain joins TRBV3-1 (or the pseudogene TRBV3-2) and TRBJ1-2, with 9 bases lining up with TRBD1. V trimming: 1 base; J trimming: 7 bases; junction bases outside the gene matches: 7. The CDR3 sequence is 15 residues long. From germline, CDR1 is LGHDT and CDR2 YNNKEL (reference sequence). For the CDR3, the DNA is TGTGCCAGCAGCCAAGGAGGGACAGGGCAGGCTGGCTACACCTTC. This codes for CASSQGGTGQAGYTF.

This sequence joins TRBV2 and TRBJ1-5; D ambiguous. Trimming cost V 5 bases and J 0 bases, with 32 bases left between them. The CDR3 consists of 22 residues. Germline V gene data show CDR1 as SNHLY and CDR2 as FYNNEI. The CDR3 nucleotides read TGTGCCAGCAGTTTTAATCGTTGGGAACGCAGGCGGGAGAATTATAGCAATCAGCCCCAGCATTTT. It yields the protein CASSFNRWERRRENYSNQPQHF.

The genes are TRBV5-4 and TRBJ1-2; D uncertain. V was clipped by 0 bases and J by 6 bases, with 15 bases between them. The V gene's germline CDR1 is SGHNT and CDR2 YYREEE (reference sequence). This CDR3 is 15 amino acids long. The CDR3 sequence: CASSLVGSRDDGYTF. The CDR3 nucleotides read TGTGCCAGCAGCTTGGTGGGCAGCCGGGATGATGGCTACACCTTC. The variable domain in full, with the rest retrieved from reference TRBV5-4 and TRBJ1-2, is ETGVTQSPTHLIKTRGQQVTLRCSSQSGHNTVSWYQQALGQGPQFIFQYYREEENGRGNFPPRFSGLQFPNYSSELNVNALELDDSALYLCASSLVGSRDDGYTFGSGTRLTVV.

J is TRBJ1-4 and V is TRBV10-3; 8 nucleotides match TRBD1. The CDR3 is 16 residues long. V gave up 3 bases and J gave up 4 bases; unmatched junction bases: 7. Germline V gene sequence: CDR1 ENHRY, CDR2 SYGVKD. The chain's CDR3 is CAISDRDRSGNEKLFF. The CDR3 coding sequence is TGTGCCATCAGTGATCGGGACAGGTCCGGTAATGAAAAACTGTTTTTT.

The chain combines TRBV11-2 with TRBJ1-1; TRBD1 matches at 7 bases. Germline V gives CDR1 SGHAT, CDR2 FQNNGV. Trimming took 0 bases from V and 6 from J; bases not matched to a gene: 7. The length of the CDR3 is 15 residues. The CDR3 is CASSLDRYRGAEAFF. The DNA for the CDR3 is TGTGCCAGCAGCTTAGATAGATACAGGGGTGCTGAAGCTTTCTTT.

The V gene is TRBV11-3, the J gene TRBJ1-2; no clear D gene. Trimming stripped 1 base from V and 4 bases from J, with 7 bases between. CDR3 length equals 13 residues. Germline V gives CDR1 SGHNT, CDR2 YENEEA. The CDR3 DNA reads TGTGCCAGCAGCTTAGGTCAGTTCTATGGCTACACCTTC. This translates into CASSLGQFYGYTF.

Concerning this clone: The same CDR3 arises from other DNA sequences in this sample as well. This chain connects TRBV4-1 to TRBJ1-4; 7 bases align to TRBD1. The CDR3 runs to 14 residues. CDR1 MGHRA and CDR2 YSYEKL come from the germline V gene. V shed 1 base, J shed 4 bases, and the junction held 0 bases outside the gene matches. DNA for the CDR3: TGCGCCAGCAGCCAAGGACAGGGTAATGAAAAACTGTTTTTT. This gives the protein CASSQGQGNEKLFF.

The chain has TRBV23-1 and TRBJ2-2; 7 positions agree with TRBD1. TRBV23-1 counts as an open reading frame of uncertain function. The ends lost 6 bases at V and 1 base at J; junction bases unmatched: 17. The CDR3 consists of 19 residues. CDR3 residues: CASRPPGQSYKMNTGELFF. CDR3 nucleotide sequence: TGCGCCAGCAGACCCCCGGGACAGTCTTACAAGATGAACACCGGGGAGCTGTTTTTT.

In its sample, this clone was seen a few times. Additional DNA sequences in this sample encode the identical CDR3. The gene calls are TRBV11-2 and TRBJ2-3; weak D call: TRBD2 (5 bases). Looked up from germline, CDR1 is SGHAT and CDR2 is FQNNGV. Trimming stripped 5 bases from V and 0 bases from J, with 12 bases between. This CDR3 comprises 15 residues. CDR3 sequence: CASSPLAVSTDTQYF. The CDR3 nucleotides read TGTGCCAGCAGCCCCCTAGCCGTTAGCACAGATACGCAGTATTTT.

V usage is TRBV11-3 and J usage is TRBJ1-5; 9 nucleotides align to TRBD1. Trimming removed 5 bases from V and 7 bases from J; junction bases left unmatched: 12. The CDR3 is made up of 16 amino acids. Germline CDR1 is SGHNT and CDR2 is YENEEA. The CDR3 spells CASSLTTGGVRQPQHF. In DNA, the CDR3 is TGTGCCAGCAGCCTAACGACAGGGGGGGTTAGGCAGCCCCAGCATTTT.

The chain carries TRBV6-5 and TRBJ1-1, with TRBD1 as a possible D gene (5 bases). The CDR3 covers 15 residues. Germline assignment: CDR1 MNHEY and CDR2 SVGAGI. V was shortened by 0 bases and J by 5 bases, with 13 bases between the two germline ends. The CDR3 region is CASSYSVWGVTEAFF. CDR3 nucleotide sequence: TGTGCCAGCAGTTACTCGGTTTGGGGGGTGACTGAAGCTTTCTTT.

The rearrangement joins TRBV18 to TRBJ2-7, with D maybe TRBD1 (6 bases). The germline gives CDR1 KGHSH, CDR2 LQKENI. CDR3 length: 13 residues. V was shortened by 3 bases and J by 5 bases, with 11 bases between the two germline ends. CDR3 nucleotides: TGTGCCAGCTCACCCTTCCACAGGGACGAGCAGTACTTC. This codes for CASSPFHRDEQYF.

With regard to this clone: Other nucleotide sequences from this sample produce the same CDR3. This chain's CDR3 is CASRPGLAGVSGELFF. The CDR3 DNA reads as TGTGCCAGCAGACCGGGACTAGCGGGAGTCTCCGGGGAGCTGTTTTTT. The rearrangement uses TRBV28 and TRBJ2-2; 14 nucleotides match TRBD2. CDR3 size: 16 residues. J gave up 6 bases and V 6 bases, and 6 bases lay outside the gene matches. CDR1 MDHEN and CDR2 SYDVKM come from the germline V gene. The full variable domain, rest sourced from reference TRBV28 and TRBJ2-2, is DVKVTQSSRYLVKRTGEKVFLECVQDMDHENMFWYRQDPGLGLRLIYFSYDVKMKEKGDIPEGYSVSREKKERFSLILESASTNQTSMYLCASRPGLAGVSGELFFGEGSRLTVL.

The rearrangement links TRBV19 to TRBJ1-5; possibly TRBD1 for D (6 bases). Germline V CDR1 and CDR2: LNHDA, SQIVND (reference sequence). V lost 2 bases and J 0 bases, leaving 11 bases between the germline ends. This CDR3 contains 16 residues. This CDR3 reads CASSIRGGGSNQPQHF. CDR3 nucleotide sequence: TGTGCCAGTAGTATACGCGGGGGCGGTAGCAATCAGCCCCAGCATTTT.

This clone appeared once. This sequence joins TRBV6-6 and TRBJ1-5; 7 positions match TRBD1. The CDR3 is 17 residues long. V gave up 5 bases and J gave up 2 bases; unmatched junction bases: 12. CDR1 and CDR2 (germline): MNHNY, SVGAGI (reference sequence). The CDR3 DNA reads as TGTGCCAGCAGTCCCAAAGGGTACGACAGGGGCAATCAGCCCCAGCATTTT. Encoded protein: CASSPKGYDRGNQPQHF.

The gene calls are TRBV7-9 and TRBJ2-1; TRBD1 matches at 10 bases. Trimming took 4 bases from V and 8 from J; bases not matched to a gene: 8. CDR1 is SEHNR and CDR2 is FQNEAQ in the germline V gene (reference sequence). This CDR3 spans 15 amino acids. CDR3 sequence: CASSSRGTGDHEQFF. In nucleotides, the CDR3 is TGTGCCAGCAGCTCCCGAGGGACAGGGGACCATGAGCAGTTCTTC.

V gene TRBV4-1 combines with J gene TRBJ1-2; D possibly corresponds to TRBD1 (5 bases). Germline values: CDR1 MGHRA, CDR2 YSYEKL. Trimming pared 1 base from V and 8 bases from J, leaving 11 bases between. The CDR3 runs 13 residues. CDR3 protein: CASSQGGRDGYTF. CDR3 nucleotides: TGCGCCAGCAGCCAAGGGGGGAGGGACGGCTACACCTTC.

The chain joins TRBV4-2 to TRBJ1-4; D is possibly TRBD1 (6 bases). This CDR3 has 16 amino acids. Trimming cost V 3 bases and J 8 bases, with 19 bases left between them. Germline lookup yields CDR1 LGHNA and CDR2 YNFKEQ. The CDR3 DNA reads as TGTGCCAGCAGCCAGGCACAGGGCCCGGCGGACGAAAAACTGTTTTTT. It translates to CASSQAQGPADEKLFF.

This clone occurred many times. This chain connects TRBV11-2 to TRBJ2-7; 7 bases align to TRBD2. Per the germline V gene, CDR1 is SGHAT and CDR2 is FQNNGV. Trimming took 1 base from V and 2 from J; bases not matched to a gene: 5. The CDR3 extends over 15 amino acids. CDR3 loop: CASSLVTGLPYEQYV. The CDR3 coding sequence is TGTGCCAGCAGCTTAGTTACGGGACTACCCTACGAGCAGTACGTC.